A single sample gave rise to the 26 T cell receptor beta chains below, sequenced in a study of OX40 agonist ivuxolimab in advanced cancers. TCRdb's table, derived via immunoSEQ multiplex PCR, lists solely in-frame clones and lacks some. The sample yields about 74,000 clones, approximately 84% seen once. Sequencing was performed on CD4+ or CD8+ T cells sorted from blood, taken in a trial of the OX40 agonist ivuxolimab. The receptors derive from an adult with an advanced solid tumor such as melanoma, head and neck, liver or kidney cancer.

The V call is TRBV28, the J call TRBJ1-1; 10 nucleotides line up with TRBD1. With V trimmed by 6 bases and J by 3 bases, 7 bases remained unmatched. Germline CDR1 MDHEN, CDR2 SYDVKM. CDR3 length equals 15 residues. The CDR3: CASSMTGGGYTEAFF. Written as DNA, the CDR3 is TGTGCCAGCAGCATGACAGGGGGCGGGTACACTGAAGCTTTCTTT. The variable domain in full, completed from reference TRBV28 and TRBJ1-1, reads DVKVTQSSRYLVKRTGEKVFLECVQDMDHENMFWYRQDPGLGLRLIYFSYDVKMKEKGDIPEGYSVSREKKERFSLILESASTNQTSMYLCASSMTGGGYTEAFFGQGTRLTVV.

This clone was found a few times. V is TRBV9 and J is TRBJ1-4; weak D call: TRBD1 (6 bases). The V end lost 4 bases, the J end lost 10 bases, and 17 bases lay between the germline ends. Per the germline V gene, CDR1 is SGDLS and CDR2 is YYNGEE. The CDR3 runs 14 residues. CDR3 coding DNA: TGTGCCAGCAGCCCGGACCGAGAAGGGGGAAAACTGTTTTTT. It translates to CASSPDREGGKLFF.

The gene calls are TRBV2 and TRBJ2-7, with D maybe TRBD2 (5 bases). V lost 5 bases and J 0 bases, leaving 14 bases between the germline ends. The CDR3 extends over 15 amino acids. CDR1 SNHLY and CDR2 FYNNEI come from the germline V gene. The DNA of the CDR3 is TGTGCCAGCAGTTTGGGTCCGGGGAGCTCCTACGAGCAGTACTTC. Translating it yields CASSLGPGSSYEQYF.

Only one count was recorded for this clone. V and J are TRBV5-1 and TRBJ2-1; either TRBD1 or TRBD2 may supply D (5 bases each). Germline V lookup: CDR1 SGHRS, CDR2 YFSETQ. V lost 4 bases and J 10 bases, leaving 12 bases between the germline ends. CDR3 size: 12 residues. For the CDR3, the DNA is TGCGCCAGCAGCGGGGGTCTGAGGGAGCAGTTCTTC. Translating it yields CASSGGLREQFF.

Remarks on this clone: The same CDR3 arises from other DNA sequences in this sample as well. The rearrangement joins TRBV7-3 to TRBJ2-3; TRBD2 aligns across 7 bases. From germline, CDR1 is SGHTA and CDR2 FQGTGA. The CDR3 runs to 15 residues. V shed 1 base, J shed 4 bases, and the junction held 5 bases outside the gene matches. The CDR3 region has the DNA TGTGCCAGCAGCTTAAGAGGGGCGGGGGCAGATACGCAGTATTTT. It is translated as CASSLRGAGADTQYF.

On this clone: One junction end does not reproduce the germline sequence, and a read error may be involved. The chain has TRBV5-1 and TRBJ1-4, with D maybe TRBD1 (5 bases). The CDR3 consists of 14 residues. CDR1 SGHRS and CDR2 YFSETQ come from the germline V gene. CDR3 bases: TGCGCCAGCAGCTTGGTAGGGGCTAACGAAAAACTGTTTTTT. It codes for CASSLVGANEKLFF.

This rearrangement joins TRBV4-2 to TRBJ1-6; D is unresolved. The CDR3 covers 19 residues. CDR1 is LGHNA and CDR2 is YNFKEQ in the germline V gene. V shed 2 bases and J shed 0 bases, with 17 bases lying between them. CDR3 amino acids: CASSQPKIPGSSYNSPLHF. Here the CDR3 DNA reads TGTGCCAGCAGCCAACCTAAGATACCTGGAAGCTCCTATAATTCACCCCTCCACTTT.

The genes are TRBV10-3 and TRBJ2-1; D call uncertain. The CDR3 sequence is 15 residues long. Germline-derived CDR1 and CDR2 are ENHRY and SYGVKD. V was pared by 5 bases and J by 0 bases, with 11 bases between. CDR3 DNA: TGTGCCATCAGTCAAAAGACAAACTCCTACAATGAGCAGTTCTTC. The encoded protein is CAISQKTNSYNEQFF.

The genes are TRBV27 and TRBJ2-2; 8 bases map to TRBD1. V gave up 6 bases and J gave up 6 bases; unmatched junction bases: 15. The CDR3 contains 17 residues. CDR1 is MNHEY, CDR2 SMNVEV, per germline (reference sequence). The CDR3 reads CASSYKRQGSTSGELFF. The CDR3 region has the DNA TGTGCCAGCAGCTACAAACGACAGGGGTCTACGTCCGGGGAGCTGTTTTTT.

This sequence joins TRBV6-5 and TRBJ2-7, with unresolved D. This CDR3 contains 11 residues. The germline gives CDR1 MNHEY, CDR2 SVGAGI. Deletions cut 6 bases from V and 5 bases from J, with 8 bases between. The CDR3 DNA follows: TGTGCCAGCAGATCGGGCAACGAGCAGTACTTC. Encoded protein: CASRSGNEQYF.

The chain joins TRBV19 to TRBJ1-5, with 9 nucleotides matching TRBD1. Germline V gene data show CDR1 as LNHDA and CDR2 as SQIVND (reference sequence). Unmatched junction bases numbered 7, after V lost 3 bases and J lost 7 bases. This CDR3 contains 15 residues. The CDR3, as DNA: TGTGCCAGTAGTATTGGGACAGGGATGGGGCAGCCCCAGCATTTT. Translation gives CASSIGTGMGQPQHF.

As for this clone: At one boundary the junction diverges from the germline segment, which might be a read error. This chain uses TRBV7-8 with TRBJ2-5, with D possibly TRBD2 on 6 matching bases. The germline gives CDR1 SGHVS, CDR2 FQNEAQ. The CDR3 contains 15 residues. The CDR3 here is CASNLGVGLGETQYF. The CDR3 DNA reads TGTGCCAGCAACTTAGGGGTGGGACTCGGAGAGACCCAGTACTTC. Combining the CDR3 with reference TRBV7-8 and TRBJ2-5 gives the whole variable domain GAGVSQSPRYKVAKRGQDVALRCDPISGHVSLFWYQQALGQGPEFLTYFQNEAQLDKSGLPSDRFFAERPEGSVSTLKIQRTQQEDSAVYLCASNLGVGLGETQYFGPGTRLLVL.

The chain combines TRBV7-2 with TRBJ2-1, with 12 bases fitting TRBD2. This CDR3 spans 16 amino acids. V gave up 2 bases and J gave up 6 bases; unmatched junction bases: 5. Germline CDR1 reads SGHTA; CDR2 reads FQGNSA. CDR3 in DNA: TGTGCCAGCAGCTTAAGACTAGCGGGAGCCTCCAATGAGCAGTTCTTC. Encoded protein: CASSLRLAGASNEQFF.

This clone was detected a few times. The rearrangement uses TRBV18 and TRBJ1-4; D gene unclear. From germline, CDR1 is KGHSH and CDR2 LQKENI. With 3 bases removed from V and 0 bases from J, the gap between germline ends came to 8 bases. CDR3 length: 15 amino acids. In DNA form, the CDR3 reads TGTGCCAGCTCACCTGGACGGGCAACTAATGAAAAACTGTTTTTT. It codes for CASSPGRATNEKLFF.

CDR3 nucleotides: TGTGCCATCAGTGAGTGGACAGGGAGCTCCTACAATGAGCAGTTCTTC. It yields the protein CAISEWTGSSYNEQFF. The rearrangement links TRBV10-3 to TRBJ2-1; 8 nucleotides match TRBD1. The trim removed 1 base at V and 0 bases at J, leaving 2 bases unmatched. The CDR3 is made up of 16 amino acids. Germline lookup yields CDR1 ENHRY and CDR2 SYGVKD.

V gene TRBV7-3 combines with J gene TRBJ2-7; 7 bases align to TRBD2. Per germline, CDR1 SGHTA and CDR2 FQGTGA. This CDR3 has 17 amino acids. With 2 bases clipped from V and 2 bases from J, the junction kept 12 bases outside the gene matches. This CDR3 is CASSLSPAGEGTYEQYF. For the CDR3, the DNA is TGTGCCAGCAGCTTATCCCCCGCGGGGGAAGGAACCTACGAGCAGTACTTC. Full variable domain (outside the CDR3, taken from reference TRBV7-3 and TRBJ2-7): GAGVSQTPSNKVTEKGKYVELRCDPISGHTALYWYRQSLGQGPEFLIYFQGTGAADDSGLPNDRFFAVRPEGSVSTLKIQRTERGDSAVYLCASSLSPAGEGTYEQYFGPGTRLTVT.

The chain carries TRBV19 and TRBJ2-7; TRBD1 or TRBD2 may be the D gene (6 bases each). Trimming left V 5 bases short and J 0 bases short, with 14 bases between. This CDR3 has 15 amino acids. From germline, CDR1 is LNHDA and CDR2 SQIVND (reference sequence). CDR3 region: CASSLQGRSSYEQYF. CDR3 nucleotide sequence: TGTGCCAGTAGTCTCCAGGGGAGGAGCTCCTACGAGCAGTACTTC.

This sequence joins TRBV10-3 and TRBJ1-1, with D tentatively TRBD1 (6 bases). Germline CDR1 is ENHRY and CDR2 is SYGVKD. V shed 0 bases and J shed 4 bases, with 9 bases lying between them. The CDR3 sequence is 14 residues long. The CDR3 nucleotides read TGTGCCATCAGTGAGTCGGGGGCAGGCACTGAAGCTTTCTTT. Residues: CAISESGAGTEAFF.

DNA for the CDR3: TGTGCCAGCAGTCCTCGAAGGGGGCCTGGCAATCAGCCCCAGCATTTT. This gives the protein CASSPRRGPGNQPQHF. The chain couples TRBV27 to TRBJ1-5; TRBD1 agrees at 7 bases. Germline loops: CDR1 MNHEY, CDR2 SMNVEV (reference sequence). The CDR3 covers 16 residues. J was trimmed by 2 bases and V by 5 bases; bases with no gene match: 9.

This sequence joins TRBV6-5 and TRBJ1-4, with 8 bases matching TRBD1. This CDR3 region has 13 residues. Germline values: CDR1 MNHEY, CDR2 SVGAGI. After removal of 5 bases from V and 14 bases from J, the junction contained 10 bases not matched to a gene. The CDR3 DNA is TGTGCCAGCAGTCAGGGGGCCAGGGGGTACCTGTTTTTT. Protein product: CASSQGARGYLFF.

The chain recombines TRBV28 with TRBJ2-7; TRBD1 aligns across 9 bases. The CDR3 covers 13 residues. V gave up 5 bases and J gave up 4 bases; unmatched junction bases: 3. Germline CDR1 and CDR2: MDHEN and SYDVKM. CDR3 DNA sequence: TGTGCCAGCAGTGAGGGACAGGGTTACGAGCAGTACTTC. Protein sequence: CASSEGQGYEQYF.

This clone was observed a single time. The chain links TRBV14 to TRBJ1-4; D might be TRBD1 (5 bases). From germline, CDR1 is SGHDN and CDR2 FVKESK. Trimming took 4 bases from V and 0 from J, leaving 12 bases between them. The CDR3 has 16 residues. The CDR3 protein is CASSLFTGATNEKLFF. CDR3 DNA sequence: TGTGCCAGCAGCCTCTTTACAGGTGCAACTAATGAAAAACTGTTTTTT. Based on the CDR3 plus reference TRBV14 and TRBJ1-4, the full variable domain is EAGVTQFPSHSVIEKGQTVTLRCDPISGHDNLYWYRRVMGKEIKFLLHFVKESKQDESGMPNNRFLAERTGGTYSTLKVQPAELEDSGVYFCASSLFTGATNEKLFFGSGTQLSVL.

The chain joins TRBV2 to TRBJ1-5; D is possibly TRBD1 (5 bases). V gave up 5 bases and J gave up 6 bases, with 11 bases separating them. CDR1 is SNHLY and CDR2 is FYNNEI in the germline V gene. The CDR3 has 13 amino acids. The CDR3 is CASSPQGFQPQHF. CDR3 coding DNA: TGTGCCAGCAGTCCGCAGGGTTTTCAGCCCCAGCATTTT.

This clone was picked up one time. The chain is built from TRBV28 and TRBJ2-7, with 11 bases matching TRBD2. This CDR3 spans 15 amino acids. CDR1 MDHEN and CDR2 SYDVKM come from the germline V gene. The junction had 7 bases not matched to a gene; V was cut back by 6 bases and J by 3 bases. CDR3 DNA sequence: TGTGCCAGCAGAGAGACTAGCGGGGCTTTCTACGAGCAGTACTTC. This translates into CASRETSGAFYEQYF. Filled out from reference TRBV28 and TRBJ2-7, the complete variable domain reads DVKVTQSSRYLVKRTGEKVFLECVQDMDHENMFWYRQDPGLGLRLIYFSYDVKMKEKGDIPEGYSVSREKKERFSLILESASTNQTSMYLCASRETSGAFYEQYFGPGTRLTVT.

This sequence joins TRBV11-3 and TRBJ2-1; 9 nucleotides match TRBD2. Trimming removed 1 base from V and 5 bases from J; junction bases left unmatched: 3. The CDR3 is 15 residues long. Germline lookup yields CDR1 SGHNT and CDR2 YENEEA. The CDR3 DNA reads TGTGCCAGCAGCTTAGGGTCTAGCGGGAACAATGAGCAGTTCTTC. Protein: CASSLGSSGNNEQFF.

This chain connects TRBV9 to TRBJ1-4; 7 bases are shared with TRBD1. Germline V lookup: CDR1 SGDLS, CDR2 YYNGEE. The CDR3 sequence is 14 residues long. The trim removed 4 bases at V and 5 bases at J, leaving 5 bases unmatched. The CDR3: CASSPGGINEKLFF. Written as DNA, the CDR3 is TGTGCCAGCAGCCCAGGGGGAATAAATGAAAAACTGTTTTTT.